This T cell receptor beta chain emerged from a study of CD4+ T cells in melanoma. This CDR3 is built from 13 residues. The V and J ends lost 8 bases and 4 bases respectively, with 12 bases between them. Germline V gives CDR1 LNHDA, CDR2 SQIVND (reference sequence). Whole-study findings and limits: CD8+ T cell, macrophage and B cell function reportedly correlated with neoantigen-specific CD4+ T cells. In melanoma, neoantigen-specific CD4+ T cells reportedly differed in differentiation state.

This clone was counted once. Its matching antigen is unknown. Different DNA sequences within this sample yield the same CDR3. The table came from immunoSEQ multiplex PCR; TCRdb's copy has only in-frame clones and leaves some out. Of some 47,000 clones in the sample, 85% to 90% were seen once. Sequencing was carried out using peripheral blood. This receptor was taken from a human donor with melanoma. The rearrangement uses TRBV19 and TRBJ1-5; D is possibly TRBD1 (5 bases). This chain's CDR3 is CASGGGVNQPQHF. The CDR3 DNA reads as TGTGCCAGTGGTGGGGGGGTTAATCAGCCCCAGCATTTT. Variable domain in full (rest from reference TRBV19 and TRBJ1-5): DGGITQSPKYLFRKEGQNVTLSCEQNLNHDAMYWYRQDPGQGLRLIYYSQIVNDFQKGDIAEGYSVSREKKESFPLTVTSAQKNPTAFYLCASGGGVNQPQHFGDGTRLSIL.